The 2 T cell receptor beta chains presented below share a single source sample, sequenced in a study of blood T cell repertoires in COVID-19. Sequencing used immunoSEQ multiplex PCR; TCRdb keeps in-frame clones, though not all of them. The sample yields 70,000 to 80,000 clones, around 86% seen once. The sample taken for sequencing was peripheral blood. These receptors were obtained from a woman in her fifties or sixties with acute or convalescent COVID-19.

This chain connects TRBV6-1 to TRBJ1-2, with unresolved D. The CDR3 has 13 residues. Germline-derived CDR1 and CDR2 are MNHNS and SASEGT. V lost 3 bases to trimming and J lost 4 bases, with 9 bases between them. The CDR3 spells CASSDGPGYGYTF. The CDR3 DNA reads TGTGCCAGCAGTGATGGGCCTGGCTATGGCTACACCTTC.

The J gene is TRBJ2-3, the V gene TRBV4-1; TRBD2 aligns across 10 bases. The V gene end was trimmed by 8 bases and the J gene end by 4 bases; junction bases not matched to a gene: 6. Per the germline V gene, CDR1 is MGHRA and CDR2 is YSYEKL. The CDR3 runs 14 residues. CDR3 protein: CASSRGTSADTQYF. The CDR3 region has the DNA TGCGCCAGCTCCCGGGGGACTAGCGCAGATACGCAGTATTTT.